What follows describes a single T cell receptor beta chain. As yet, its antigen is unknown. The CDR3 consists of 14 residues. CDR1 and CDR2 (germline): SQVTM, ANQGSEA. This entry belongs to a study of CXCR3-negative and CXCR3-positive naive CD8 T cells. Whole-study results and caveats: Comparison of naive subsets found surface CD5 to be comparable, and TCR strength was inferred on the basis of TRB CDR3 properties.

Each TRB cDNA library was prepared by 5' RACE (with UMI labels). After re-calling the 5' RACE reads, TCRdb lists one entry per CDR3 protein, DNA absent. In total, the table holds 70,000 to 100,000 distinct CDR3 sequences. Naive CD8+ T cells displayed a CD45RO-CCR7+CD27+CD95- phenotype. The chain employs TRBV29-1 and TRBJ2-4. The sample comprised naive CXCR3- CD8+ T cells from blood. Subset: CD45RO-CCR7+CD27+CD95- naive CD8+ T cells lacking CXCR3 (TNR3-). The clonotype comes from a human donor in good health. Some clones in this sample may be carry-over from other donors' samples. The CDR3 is CSVEERQAKNIQYF.